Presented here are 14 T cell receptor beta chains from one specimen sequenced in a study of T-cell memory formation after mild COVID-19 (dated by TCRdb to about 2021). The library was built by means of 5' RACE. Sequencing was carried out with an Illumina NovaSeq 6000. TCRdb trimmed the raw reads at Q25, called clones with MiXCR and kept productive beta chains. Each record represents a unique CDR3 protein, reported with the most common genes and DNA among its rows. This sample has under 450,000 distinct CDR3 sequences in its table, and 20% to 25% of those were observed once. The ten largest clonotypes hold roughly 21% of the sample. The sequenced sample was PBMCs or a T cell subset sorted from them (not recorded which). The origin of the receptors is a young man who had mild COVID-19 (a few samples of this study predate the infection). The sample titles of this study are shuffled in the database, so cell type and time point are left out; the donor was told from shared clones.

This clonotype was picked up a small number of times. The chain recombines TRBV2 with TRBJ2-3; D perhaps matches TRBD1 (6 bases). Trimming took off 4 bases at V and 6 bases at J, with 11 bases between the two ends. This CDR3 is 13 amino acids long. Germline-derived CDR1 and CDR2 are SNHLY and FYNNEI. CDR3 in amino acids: CASSARTADTQYF. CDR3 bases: TGTGCCAGCAGTGCACGGACAGCTGATACGCAGTATTTT. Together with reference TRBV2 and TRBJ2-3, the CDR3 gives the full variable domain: EPEVTQTPSHQVTQMGQEVILRCVPISNHLYFYWYRQILGQKVEFLVSFYNNEISEKSEIFDDQFSVERPDGSNFTLKIRSTKLEDSAMYFCASSARTADTQYFGPGTRLTVL.

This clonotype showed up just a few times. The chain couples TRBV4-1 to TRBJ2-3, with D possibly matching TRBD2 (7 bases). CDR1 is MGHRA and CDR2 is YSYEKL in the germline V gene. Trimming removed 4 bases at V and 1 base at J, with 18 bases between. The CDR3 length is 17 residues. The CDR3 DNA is TGCGCCAGCAGCCCTACGGTGGGGCGGGGGCGCACAGATACGCAGTATTTT. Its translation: CASSPTVGRGRTDTQYF.

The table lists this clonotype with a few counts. The CDR3 nucleotides are TGTGCCAGCAGCTTAGGTCTCAGGAATAACTATGGCTACACCTTC. This gives the protein CASSLGLRNNYGYTF. The chain combines TRBV7-9 with TRBJ1-2; D not certain. Deletions cut 1 base from V and 1 base from J, with 10 bases between. The germline V gene has CDR1 SEHNR and CDR2 FQNEAQ (reference sequence). CDR3 length equals 15 residues.

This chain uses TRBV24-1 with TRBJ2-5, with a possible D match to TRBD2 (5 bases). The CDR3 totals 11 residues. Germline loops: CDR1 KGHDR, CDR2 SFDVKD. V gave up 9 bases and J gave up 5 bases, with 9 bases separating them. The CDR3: CATSSGETQYF. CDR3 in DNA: TGTGCCACCTCGTCGGGGGAGACCCAGTACTTC.

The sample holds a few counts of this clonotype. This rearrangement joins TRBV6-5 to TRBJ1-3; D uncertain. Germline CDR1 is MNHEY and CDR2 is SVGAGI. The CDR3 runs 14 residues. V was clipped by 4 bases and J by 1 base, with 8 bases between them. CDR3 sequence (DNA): TGTGCCAGCAGTTGGACTCCTTCTGGAAACACCATATATTTT. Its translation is CASSWTPSGNTIYF.

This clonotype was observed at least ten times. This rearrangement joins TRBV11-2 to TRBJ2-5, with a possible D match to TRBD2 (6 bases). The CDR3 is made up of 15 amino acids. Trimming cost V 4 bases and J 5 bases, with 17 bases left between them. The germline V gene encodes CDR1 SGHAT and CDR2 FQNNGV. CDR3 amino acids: CASSSRDFQWETQYF. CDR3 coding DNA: TGTGCCAGCAGCTCCCGGGACTTCCAGTGGGAGACCCAGTACTTC.

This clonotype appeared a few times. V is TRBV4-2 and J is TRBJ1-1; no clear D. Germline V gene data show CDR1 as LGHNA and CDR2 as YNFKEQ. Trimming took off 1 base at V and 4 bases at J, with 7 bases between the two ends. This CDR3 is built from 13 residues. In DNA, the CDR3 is TGTGCCAGCAGCCAAGTCAAGGGCACTGAAGCTTTCTTT. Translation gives CASSQVKGTEAFF.

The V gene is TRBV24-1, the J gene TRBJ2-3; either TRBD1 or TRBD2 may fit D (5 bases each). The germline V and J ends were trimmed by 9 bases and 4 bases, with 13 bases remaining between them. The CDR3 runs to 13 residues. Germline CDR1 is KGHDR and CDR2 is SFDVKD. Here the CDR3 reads CATSRGVADTQYF. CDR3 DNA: TGTGCCACCTCGAGGGGCGTGGCAGATACGCAGTATTTT.

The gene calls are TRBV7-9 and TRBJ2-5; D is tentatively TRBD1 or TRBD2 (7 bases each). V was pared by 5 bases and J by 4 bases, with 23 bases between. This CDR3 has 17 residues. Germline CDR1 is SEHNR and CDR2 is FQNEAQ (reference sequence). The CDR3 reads CASSPEGAGAYPETQYF. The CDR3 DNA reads TGTGCCAGCAGCCCCGAGGGGGCGGGGGCGTACCCAGAGACCCAGTACTTC.

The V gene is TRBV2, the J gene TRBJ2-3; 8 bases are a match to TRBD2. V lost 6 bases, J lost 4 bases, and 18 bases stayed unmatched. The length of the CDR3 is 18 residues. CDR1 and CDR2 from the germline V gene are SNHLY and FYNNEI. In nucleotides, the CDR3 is TGTGCCAGCAGCGATCCTGTAATTCGGGGGGGCCTGTCAGATACGCAGTATTTT. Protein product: CASSDPVIRGGLSDTQYF.

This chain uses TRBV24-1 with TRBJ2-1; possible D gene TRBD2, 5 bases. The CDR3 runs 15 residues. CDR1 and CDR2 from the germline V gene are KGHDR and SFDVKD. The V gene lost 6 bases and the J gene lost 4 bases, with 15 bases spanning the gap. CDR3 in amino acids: CATSHRRPGYNEQFF. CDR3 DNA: TGTGCCACCAGTCATCGGAGGCCGGGTTACAATGAGCAGTTCTTC.

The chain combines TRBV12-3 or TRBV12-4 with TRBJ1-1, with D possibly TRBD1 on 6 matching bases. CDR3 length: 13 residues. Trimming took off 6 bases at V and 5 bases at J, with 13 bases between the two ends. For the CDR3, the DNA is TGTGCCAGCAGCCAGCAGACAGGAACTGAAGCTTTCTTT. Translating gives CASSQQTGTEAFF.

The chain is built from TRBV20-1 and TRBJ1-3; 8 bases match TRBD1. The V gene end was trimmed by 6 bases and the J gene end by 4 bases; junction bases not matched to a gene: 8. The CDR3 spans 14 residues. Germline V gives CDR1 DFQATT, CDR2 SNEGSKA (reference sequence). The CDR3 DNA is TGCAGTGCCATCTCCGGGACAGGCGGAAACACCATATATTTT. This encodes CSAISGTGGNTIYF.

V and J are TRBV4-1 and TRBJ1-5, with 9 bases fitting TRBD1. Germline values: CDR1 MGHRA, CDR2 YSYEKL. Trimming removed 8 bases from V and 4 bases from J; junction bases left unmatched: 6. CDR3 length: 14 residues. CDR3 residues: CASGDRGKNQPQHF. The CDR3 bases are TGCGCCAGCGGTGACAGGGGGAAGAATCAGCCCCAGCATTTT.